At least ten counts were recorded for the clone carrying this T cell receptor (beta chain). Researchers prepared the TCRbeta library using unique molecular identifiers, the study reports. TCRdb redid the calling of the PCR reads with MiXCR, one entry per CDR3 protein. The table has approximately 93,000 distinct CDR3 sequences, 8% to 9% seen once. The data were taken from a study of T-cell reconstitution after alpha-beta-depleted transplantation in children. The sample here was PBMCs from the stem cell graft donor, taken from the stem cell graft. This clonotype was obtained from a human donor who donated a stem cell graft to a child with congenital amegakaryocytic thrombocytopenia.

The chain's CDR3 is CASSLAGSQETQYF. The CDR3 nucleotides read TGTGCCAGCAGCTTAGCGGGCTCCCAAGAGACCCAGTACTTC. This sequence joins TRBV7-2 and TRBJ2-5; D is undetermined. Trimming took off 0 bases at V and 1 base at J, with 6 bases between the two ends. The germline gives CDR1 SGHTA, CDR2 FQGNSA. The CDR3 extends over 14 amino acids.